This T cell receptor (beta chain) was observed in a study of blood T cell repertoires in COVID-19. Across the study: Acute-phase and convalescent COVID-19 samples originated in the United States, Italy and Spain. Sources were T cells, B-cell-depleted T cells, or PBMCs; the material itself was cDNA or gDNA.

This CDR3 has 16 residues. V shed 3 bases and J shed 0 bases, with 15 bases lying between them. Germline values: CDR1 GTSNPN, CDR2 SVGIG (reference sequence). Authors' methods: Estimation of nucleated cell counts relied on the amplification of reference gene primers. Assay: immunoSEQ multiplex PCR; the TCRdb copy retains only in-frame clones and omits some. V, J and clone size derive from that table, while D and trimming were established from the DNA sequence. The repertoire holds about 100,000 clones, with about 82% as singletons. The source is a man in his fifties or sixties with active or convalescent COVID-19. V usage is TRBV30 and J usage is TRBJ1-5, with a weak D call TRBD1 (5 bases). Sequencing was performed on peripheral blood. The CDR3, as DNA: TGTGCCTGGAGACCTCCAGGGTCTTATAGCAATCAGCCCCAGCATTTT. This gives the protein CAWRPPGSYSNQPQHF.